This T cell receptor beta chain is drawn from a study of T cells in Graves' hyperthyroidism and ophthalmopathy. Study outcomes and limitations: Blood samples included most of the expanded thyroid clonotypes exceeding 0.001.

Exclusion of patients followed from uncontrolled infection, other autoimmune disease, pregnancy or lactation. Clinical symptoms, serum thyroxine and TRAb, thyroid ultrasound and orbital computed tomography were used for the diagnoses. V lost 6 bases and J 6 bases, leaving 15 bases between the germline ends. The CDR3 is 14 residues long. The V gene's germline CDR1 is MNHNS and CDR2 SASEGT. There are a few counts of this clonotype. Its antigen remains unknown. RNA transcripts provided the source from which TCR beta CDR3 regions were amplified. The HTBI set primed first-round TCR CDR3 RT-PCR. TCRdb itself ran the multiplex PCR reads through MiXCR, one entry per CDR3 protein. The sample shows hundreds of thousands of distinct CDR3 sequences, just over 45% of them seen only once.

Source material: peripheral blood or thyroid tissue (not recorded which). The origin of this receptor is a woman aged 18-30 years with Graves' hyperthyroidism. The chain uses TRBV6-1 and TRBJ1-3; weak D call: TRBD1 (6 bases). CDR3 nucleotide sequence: TGTGCCAGCAGAGGACAGAGGGGAGAAAACACCATATATTTT. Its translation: CASRGQRGENTIYF.